This T cell receptor beta chain was observed in a study of beta chain features in type 1 diabetes. Turning to the study itself: Sorted cells numbering under 110 million were examined across all samples.

The CDR3 is 12 amino acids. Trimming removed 11 bases at V and 2 bases at J, with 11 bases between. Germline V lookup: CDR1 LNHDA, CDR2 SQIVND (reference sequence). Only a few counts were recorded for this clone. Its antigen is currently unknown. Isolation of CD4+ naive, central memory, regulatory and stem cell-like memory cells was achieved by sorting via CD45RO/CCR7/CD25/CD127/CD95/CD27. Findings and caveats of the study: Across patients, naive, central memory and Treg TCRB repertoires exhibited apparently greater similarity than was observed across healthy donors. Over-representation of high TCR-expressing cells was a possible consequence of cDNA sequencing.

Every isolated RNA sample was fully reverse transcribed, so sequencing captured expressed TCRB transcripts. Sequenced by immunoSEQ multiplex PCR; TCRdb stores in-frame clones only, minus some. The sample lists 200,000 to 250,000 clones, under 13% occurring once. The sequence came from a man younger than 30 in good health. The rearrangement joins TRBV19 to TRBJ2-3; possibly TRBD2 for D (6 bases). What was sequenced was central memory CD4+ T cells from blood. The CDR3 DNA follows: TGTGCCTCCCGCGGGAACACAGATACGCAGTATTTT. It is translated as CASRGNTDTQYF.